This TCR beta chain was sequenced for a study of cytomegalovirus exposure and HLA in healthy donors. It was with 60 Vbeta and 13 Jbeta primers that the PCR ran. Profiled with immunoSEQ multiplex PCR; TCRdb holds only in-frame clones, not every one. The repertoire holds about 160,000 clones, with 70% to 80% as singletons. The germline V gene encodes CDR1 LGHNA and CDR2 YSLEER. This CDR3 spans 12 amino acids. V was trimmed by 0 bases and J by 9 bases, leaving 9 bases between them. The sequence was collected from a man between 45 and 60 years old in good health and CMV-seropositive. This chain connects TRBV4-3 to TRBJ2-7; D is perhaps TRBD2 (6 bases). The specimen sequenced was PBMCs. This chain's CDR3 is CASSQDRGGQYF. In nucleotides, the CDR3 is TGCGCCAGCAGCCAAGATAGGGGAGGGCAGTACTTC.